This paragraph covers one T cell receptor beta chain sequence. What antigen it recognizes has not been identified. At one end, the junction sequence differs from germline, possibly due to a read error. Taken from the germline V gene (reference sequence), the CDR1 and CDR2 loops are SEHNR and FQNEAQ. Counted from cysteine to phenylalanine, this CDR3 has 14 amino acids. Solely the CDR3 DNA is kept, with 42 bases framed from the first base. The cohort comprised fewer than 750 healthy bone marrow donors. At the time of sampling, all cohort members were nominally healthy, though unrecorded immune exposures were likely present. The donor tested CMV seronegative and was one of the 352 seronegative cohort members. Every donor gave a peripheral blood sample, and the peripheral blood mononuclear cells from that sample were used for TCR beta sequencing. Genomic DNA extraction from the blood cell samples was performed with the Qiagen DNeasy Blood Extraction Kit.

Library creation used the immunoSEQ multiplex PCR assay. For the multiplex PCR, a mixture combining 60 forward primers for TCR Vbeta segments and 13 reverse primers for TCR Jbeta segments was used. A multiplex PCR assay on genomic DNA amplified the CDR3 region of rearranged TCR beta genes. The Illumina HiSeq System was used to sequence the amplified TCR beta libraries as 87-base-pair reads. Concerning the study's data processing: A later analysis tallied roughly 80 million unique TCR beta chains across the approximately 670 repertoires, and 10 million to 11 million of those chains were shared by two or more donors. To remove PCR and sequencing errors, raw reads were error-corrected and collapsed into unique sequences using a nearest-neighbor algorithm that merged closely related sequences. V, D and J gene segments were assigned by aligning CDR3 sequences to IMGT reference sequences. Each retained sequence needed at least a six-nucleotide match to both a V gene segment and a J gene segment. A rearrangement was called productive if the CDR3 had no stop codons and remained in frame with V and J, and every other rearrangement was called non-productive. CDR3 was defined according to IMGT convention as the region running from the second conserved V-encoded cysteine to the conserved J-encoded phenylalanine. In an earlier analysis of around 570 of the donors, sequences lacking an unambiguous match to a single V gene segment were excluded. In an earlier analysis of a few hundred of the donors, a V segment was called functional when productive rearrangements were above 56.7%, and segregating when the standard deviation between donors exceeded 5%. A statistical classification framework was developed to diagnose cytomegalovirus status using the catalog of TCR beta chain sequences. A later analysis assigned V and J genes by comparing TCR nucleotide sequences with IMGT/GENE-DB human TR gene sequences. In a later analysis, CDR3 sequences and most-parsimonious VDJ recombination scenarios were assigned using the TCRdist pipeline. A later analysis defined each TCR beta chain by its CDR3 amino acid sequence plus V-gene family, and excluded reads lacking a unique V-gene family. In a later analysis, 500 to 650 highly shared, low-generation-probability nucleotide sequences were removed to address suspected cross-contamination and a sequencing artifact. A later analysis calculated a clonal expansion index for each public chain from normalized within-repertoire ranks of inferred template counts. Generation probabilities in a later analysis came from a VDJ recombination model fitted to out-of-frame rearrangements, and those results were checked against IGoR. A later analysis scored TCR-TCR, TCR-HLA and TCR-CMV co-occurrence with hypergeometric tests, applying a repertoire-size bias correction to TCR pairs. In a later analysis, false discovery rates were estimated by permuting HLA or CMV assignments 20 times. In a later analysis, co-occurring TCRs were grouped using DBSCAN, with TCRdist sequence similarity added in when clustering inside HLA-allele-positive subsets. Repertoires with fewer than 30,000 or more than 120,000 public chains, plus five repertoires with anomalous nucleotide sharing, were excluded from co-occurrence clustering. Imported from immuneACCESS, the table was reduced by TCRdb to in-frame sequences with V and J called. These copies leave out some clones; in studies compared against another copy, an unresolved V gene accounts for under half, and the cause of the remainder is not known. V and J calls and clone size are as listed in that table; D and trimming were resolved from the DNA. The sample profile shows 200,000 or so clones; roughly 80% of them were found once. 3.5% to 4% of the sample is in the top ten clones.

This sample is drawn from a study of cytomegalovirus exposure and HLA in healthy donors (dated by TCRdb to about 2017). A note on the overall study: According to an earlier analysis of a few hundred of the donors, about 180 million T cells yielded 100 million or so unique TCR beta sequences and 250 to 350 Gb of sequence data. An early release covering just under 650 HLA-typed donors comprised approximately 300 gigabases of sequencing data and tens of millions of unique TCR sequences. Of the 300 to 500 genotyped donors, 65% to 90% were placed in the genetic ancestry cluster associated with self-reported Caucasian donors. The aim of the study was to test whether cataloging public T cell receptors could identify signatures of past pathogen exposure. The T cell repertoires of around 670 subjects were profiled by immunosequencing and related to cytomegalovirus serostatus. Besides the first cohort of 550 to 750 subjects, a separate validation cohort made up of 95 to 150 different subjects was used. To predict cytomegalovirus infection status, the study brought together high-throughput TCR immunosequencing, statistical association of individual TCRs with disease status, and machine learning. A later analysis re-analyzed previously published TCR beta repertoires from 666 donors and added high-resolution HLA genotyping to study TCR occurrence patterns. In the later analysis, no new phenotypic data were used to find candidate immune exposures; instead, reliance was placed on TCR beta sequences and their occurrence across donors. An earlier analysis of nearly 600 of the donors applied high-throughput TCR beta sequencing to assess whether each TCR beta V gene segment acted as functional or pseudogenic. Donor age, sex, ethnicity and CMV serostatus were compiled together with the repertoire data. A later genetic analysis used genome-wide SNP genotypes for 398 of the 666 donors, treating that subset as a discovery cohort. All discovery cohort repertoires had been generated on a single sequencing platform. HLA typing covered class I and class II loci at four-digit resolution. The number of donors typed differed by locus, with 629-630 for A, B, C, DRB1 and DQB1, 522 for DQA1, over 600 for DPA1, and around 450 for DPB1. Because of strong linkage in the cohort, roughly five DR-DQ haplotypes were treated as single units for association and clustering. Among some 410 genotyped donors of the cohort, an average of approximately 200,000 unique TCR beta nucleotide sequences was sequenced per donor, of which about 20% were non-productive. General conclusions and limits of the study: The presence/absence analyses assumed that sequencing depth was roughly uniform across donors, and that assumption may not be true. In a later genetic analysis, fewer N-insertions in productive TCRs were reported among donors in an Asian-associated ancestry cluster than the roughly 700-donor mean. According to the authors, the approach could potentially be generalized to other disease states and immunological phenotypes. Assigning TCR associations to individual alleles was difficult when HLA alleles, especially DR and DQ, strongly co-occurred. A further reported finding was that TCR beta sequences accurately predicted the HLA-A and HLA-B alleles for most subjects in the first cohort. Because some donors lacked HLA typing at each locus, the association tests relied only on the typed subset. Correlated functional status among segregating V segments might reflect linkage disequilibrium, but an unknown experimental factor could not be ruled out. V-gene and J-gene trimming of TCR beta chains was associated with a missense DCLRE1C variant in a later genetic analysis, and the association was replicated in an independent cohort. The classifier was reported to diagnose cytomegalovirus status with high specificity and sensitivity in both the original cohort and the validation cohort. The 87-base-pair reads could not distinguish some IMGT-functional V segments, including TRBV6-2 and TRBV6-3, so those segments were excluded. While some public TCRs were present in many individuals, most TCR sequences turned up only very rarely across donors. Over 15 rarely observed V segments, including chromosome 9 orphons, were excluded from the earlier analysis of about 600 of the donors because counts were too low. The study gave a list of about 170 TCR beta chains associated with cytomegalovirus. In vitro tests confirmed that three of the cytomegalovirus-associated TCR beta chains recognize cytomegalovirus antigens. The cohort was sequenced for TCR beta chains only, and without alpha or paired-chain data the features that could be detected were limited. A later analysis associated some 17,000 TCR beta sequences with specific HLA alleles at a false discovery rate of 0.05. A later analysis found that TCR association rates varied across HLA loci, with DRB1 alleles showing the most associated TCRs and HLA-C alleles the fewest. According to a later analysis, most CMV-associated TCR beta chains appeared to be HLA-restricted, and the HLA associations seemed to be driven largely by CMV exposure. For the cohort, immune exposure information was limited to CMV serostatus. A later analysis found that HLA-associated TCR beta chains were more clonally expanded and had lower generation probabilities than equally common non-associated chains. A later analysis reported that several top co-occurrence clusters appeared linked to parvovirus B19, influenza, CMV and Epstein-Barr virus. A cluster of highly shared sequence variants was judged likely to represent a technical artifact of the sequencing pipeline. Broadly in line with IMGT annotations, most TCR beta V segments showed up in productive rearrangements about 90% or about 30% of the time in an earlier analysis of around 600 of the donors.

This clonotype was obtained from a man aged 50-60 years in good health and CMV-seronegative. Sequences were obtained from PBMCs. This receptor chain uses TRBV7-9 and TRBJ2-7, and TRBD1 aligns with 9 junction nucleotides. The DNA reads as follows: TGTTCCAGCACCGACAGGGGGTTTGACTACGAGCAGTACTTC. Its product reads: CSSTDRGFDYEQYF.